This T cell receptor beta chain was profiled in a study of blood T cell repertoires in COVID-19. The overall study: The United States, Italy and Spain were the sources of the acute and convalescent COVID-19 samples. PBMCs, B-cell-depleted T cells, or T cells provided the cDNA or gDNA that made up the material.

As handled by the study authors: Using reference gene primer amplification, nucleated cell counts were estimated. This table comes from immunoSEQ multiplex PCR, and its TCRdb copy is limited to in-frame clones, with some not included. V, J and clone size are taken as reported in that table, and D and trimming were inferred from the DNA itself. The top ten hold more than 8.5% of the sample, which has about 200,000 clones, 86% seen once. The CDR3 is 16 amino acids. CDR1 and CDR2 (germline): ENHRY, SYGVKD. V gave up 11 bases and J gave up 3 bases; unmatched junction bases: 13. Followed over time, Seattle patients had been enrolled while infection was active.

The material sequenced was peripheral blood. This TCR was sampled from a woman in her forties or fifties with COVID-19, enrolled during active disease. The chain recombines TRBV10-3 with TRBJ1-4, with 9 bases aligning to TRBD1. CDR3 coding DNA: TGTGCCGTATCACCCGGGACAGGGTACCCTAATGAAAAACTGTTTTTT. Amino acids: CAVSPGTGYPNEKLFF.